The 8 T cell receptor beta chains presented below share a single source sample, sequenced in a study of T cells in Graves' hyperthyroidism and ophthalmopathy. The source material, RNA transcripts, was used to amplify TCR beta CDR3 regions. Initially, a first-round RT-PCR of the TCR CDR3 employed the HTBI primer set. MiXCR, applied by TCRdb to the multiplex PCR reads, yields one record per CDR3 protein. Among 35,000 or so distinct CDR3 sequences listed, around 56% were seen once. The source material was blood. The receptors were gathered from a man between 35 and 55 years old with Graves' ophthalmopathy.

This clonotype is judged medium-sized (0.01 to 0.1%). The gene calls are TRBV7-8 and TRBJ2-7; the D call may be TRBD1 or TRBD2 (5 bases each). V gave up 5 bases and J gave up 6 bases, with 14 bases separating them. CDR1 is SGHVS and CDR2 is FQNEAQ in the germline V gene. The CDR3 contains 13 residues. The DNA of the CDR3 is TGTGCCAGCAGCCCCGGTCCCGGGGCCGAGCAGTACTTC. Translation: CASSPGPGAEQYF.

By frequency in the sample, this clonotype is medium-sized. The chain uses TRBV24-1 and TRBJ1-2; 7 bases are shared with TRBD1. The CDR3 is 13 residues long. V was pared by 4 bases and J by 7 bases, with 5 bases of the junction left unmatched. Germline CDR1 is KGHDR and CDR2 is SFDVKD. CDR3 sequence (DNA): TGTGCCACCAGTGAGAAGGGACAGTTTGGCTACACCTTC. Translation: CATSEKGQFGYTF.

The CDR3 DNA is TGTGCCAGCACCCCAGCGGGGAACACCATATATTTT. Protein: CASTPAGNTIYF. This sequence joins TRBV7-8 and TRBJ1-3; D is uncertain. CDR3 length: 12 amino acids. Germline CDR1 reads SGHVS; CDR2 reads FQNEAQ. Trimming removed 7 bases at V and 7 bases at J, with 11 bases between. Based on the CDR3 plus reference TRBV7-8 and TRBJ1-3, the full variable domain is GAGVSQSPRYKVAKRGQDVALRCDPISGHVSLFWYQQALGQGPEFLTYFQNEAQLDKSGLPSDRFFAERPEGSVSTLKIQRTQQEDSAVYLCASTPAGNTIYFGEGSWLTVV.

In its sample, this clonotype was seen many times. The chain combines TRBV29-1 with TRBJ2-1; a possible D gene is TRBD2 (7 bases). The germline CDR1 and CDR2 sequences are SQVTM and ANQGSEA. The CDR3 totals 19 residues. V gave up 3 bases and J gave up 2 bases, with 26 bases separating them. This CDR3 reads CSVDSIVVGGALAYNEQFF. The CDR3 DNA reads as TGCAGCGTTGATTCTATCGTGGTGGGGGGGGCATTAGCCTACAATGAGCAGTTCTTC.

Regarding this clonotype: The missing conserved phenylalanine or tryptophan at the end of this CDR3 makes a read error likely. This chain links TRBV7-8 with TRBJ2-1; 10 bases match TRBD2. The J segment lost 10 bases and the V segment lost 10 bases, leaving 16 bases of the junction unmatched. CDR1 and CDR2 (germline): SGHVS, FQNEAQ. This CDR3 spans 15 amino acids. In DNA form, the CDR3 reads TGTGCCATCACCCCAGCGGGGGGGCCTTGGGGAGAGCAGTTCATC. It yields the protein CAITPAGGPWGEQFI.

CDR3 protein: CASSEGRGNEAFF. CDR3 in DNA: TGTGCCAGCAGTGAAGGCAGGGGCAATGAAGCTTTCTTT. The chain is built from TRBV2 and TRBJ1-1; D is perhaps TRBD1 (6 bases). Trimming shortened V by 1 base and J by 7 bases, and 10 bases separated the two germline ends. Germline assignment: CDR1 SNHLY and CDR2 FYNNEI. The CDR3 sequence is 13 residues long.

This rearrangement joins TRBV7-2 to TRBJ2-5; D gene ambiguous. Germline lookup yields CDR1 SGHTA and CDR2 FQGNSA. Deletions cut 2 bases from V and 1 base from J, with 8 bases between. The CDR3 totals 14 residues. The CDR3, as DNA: TGTGCCAGCAGCTTAATACTTCTCCAAGAGACCCAGTACTTC. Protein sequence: CASSLILLQETQYF. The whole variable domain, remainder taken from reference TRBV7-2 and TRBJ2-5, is GAGVSQSPSNKVTEKGKDVELRCDPISGHTALYWYRQSLGQGLEFLIYFQGNSAPDKSGLPSDRFSAERTGGSVSTLTIQRTQQEDSAVYLCASSLILLQETQYFGPGTRLLVL.

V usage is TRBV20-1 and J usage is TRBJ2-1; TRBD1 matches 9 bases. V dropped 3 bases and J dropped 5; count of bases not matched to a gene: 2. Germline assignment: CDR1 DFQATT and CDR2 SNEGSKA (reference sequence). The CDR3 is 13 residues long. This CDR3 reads CSASRDRDNEQFF. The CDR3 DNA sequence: TGCAGTGCTAGTCGGGACAGGGACAATGAGCAGTTCTTC.